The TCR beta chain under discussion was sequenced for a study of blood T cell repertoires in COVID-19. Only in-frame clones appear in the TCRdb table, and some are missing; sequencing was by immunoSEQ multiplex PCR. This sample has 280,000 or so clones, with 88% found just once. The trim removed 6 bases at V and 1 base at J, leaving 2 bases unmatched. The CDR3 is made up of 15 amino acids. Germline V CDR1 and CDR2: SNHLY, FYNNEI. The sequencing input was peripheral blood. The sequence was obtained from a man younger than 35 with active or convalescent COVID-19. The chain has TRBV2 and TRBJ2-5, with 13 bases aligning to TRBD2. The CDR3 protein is CASSGTSGAQETQYF. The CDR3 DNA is TGTGCCAGCAGCGGGACTAGCGGGGCCCAAGAGACCCAGTACTTC.